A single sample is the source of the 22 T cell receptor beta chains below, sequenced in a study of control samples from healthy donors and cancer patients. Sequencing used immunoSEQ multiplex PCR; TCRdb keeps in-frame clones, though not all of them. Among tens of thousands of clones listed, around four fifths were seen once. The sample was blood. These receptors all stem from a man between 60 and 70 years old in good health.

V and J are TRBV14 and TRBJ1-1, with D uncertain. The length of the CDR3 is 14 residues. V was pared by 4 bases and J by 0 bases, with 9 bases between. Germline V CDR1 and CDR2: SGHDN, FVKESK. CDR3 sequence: CASSRSGMNTEAFF. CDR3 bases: TGTGCCAGCAGCCGTTCAGGCATGAACACTGAAGCTTTCTTT.

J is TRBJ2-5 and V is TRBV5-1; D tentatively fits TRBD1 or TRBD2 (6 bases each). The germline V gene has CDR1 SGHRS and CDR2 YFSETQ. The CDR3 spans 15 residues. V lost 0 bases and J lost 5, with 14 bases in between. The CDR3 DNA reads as TGCGCCAGCAGCTTGGGAGCGGAGGGGGATGAGACCCAGTACTTC. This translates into CASSLGAEGDETQYF. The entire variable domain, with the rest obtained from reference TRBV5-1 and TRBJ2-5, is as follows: KAGVTQTPRYLIKTRGQQVTLSCSPISGHRSVSWYQQTPGQGLQFLFEYFSETQRNKGNFPGRFSGRQFSNSRSEMNVSTLELGDSALYLCASSLGAEGDETQYFGPGTRLLVL.

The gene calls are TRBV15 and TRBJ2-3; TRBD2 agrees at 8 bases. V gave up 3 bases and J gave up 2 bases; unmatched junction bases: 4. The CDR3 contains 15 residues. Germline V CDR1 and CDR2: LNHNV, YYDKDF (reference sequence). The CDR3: CATSSSGEPTDTQYF. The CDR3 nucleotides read TGTGCCACCAGCAGTAGCGGGGAGCCCACAGATACGCAGTATTTT.

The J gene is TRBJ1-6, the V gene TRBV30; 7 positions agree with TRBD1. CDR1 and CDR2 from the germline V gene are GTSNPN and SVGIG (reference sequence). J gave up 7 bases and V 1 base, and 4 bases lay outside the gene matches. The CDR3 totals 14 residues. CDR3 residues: CAWSGDSWNSPLHF. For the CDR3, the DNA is TGTGCCTGGAGTGGGGACAGCTGGAATTCACCCCTCCACTTT.

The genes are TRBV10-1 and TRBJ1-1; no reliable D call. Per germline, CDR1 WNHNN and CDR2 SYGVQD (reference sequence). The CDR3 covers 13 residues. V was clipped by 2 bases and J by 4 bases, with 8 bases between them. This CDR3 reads CASSENGVTEAFF. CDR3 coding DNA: TGCGCCAGCAGTGAGAACGGCGTCACTGAAGCTTTCTTT.

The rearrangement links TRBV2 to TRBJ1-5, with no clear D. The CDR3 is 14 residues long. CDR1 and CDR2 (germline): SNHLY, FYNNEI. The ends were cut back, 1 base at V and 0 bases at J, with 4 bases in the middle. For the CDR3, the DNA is TGTGCCAGCAGTGAAGTCCTTAGCAATCAGCCCCAGCATTTT. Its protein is CASSEVLSNQPQHF.

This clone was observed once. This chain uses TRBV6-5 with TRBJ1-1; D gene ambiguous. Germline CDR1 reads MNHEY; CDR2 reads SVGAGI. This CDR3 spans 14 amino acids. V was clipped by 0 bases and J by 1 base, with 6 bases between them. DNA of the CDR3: TGTGCCAGCAGTTACTCCGCACGGAACACTGAAGCTTTCTTT. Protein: CASSYSARNTEAFF.

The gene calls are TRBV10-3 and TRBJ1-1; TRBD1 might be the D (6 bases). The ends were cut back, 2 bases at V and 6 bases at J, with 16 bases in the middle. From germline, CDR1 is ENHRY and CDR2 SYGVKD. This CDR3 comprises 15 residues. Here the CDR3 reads CAISEGWGAKAEAFF. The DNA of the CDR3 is TGTGCCATCAGTGAGGGGTGGGGGGCTAAGGCTGAAGCTTTCTTT.

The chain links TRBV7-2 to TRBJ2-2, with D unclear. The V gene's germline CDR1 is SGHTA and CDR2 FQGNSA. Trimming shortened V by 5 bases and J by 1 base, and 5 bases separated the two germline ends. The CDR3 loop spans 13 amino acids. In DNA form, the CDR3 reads TGTGCCAGCAGCCCCTGGAACACCGGGGAGCTGTTTTTT. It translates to CASSPWNTGELFF.

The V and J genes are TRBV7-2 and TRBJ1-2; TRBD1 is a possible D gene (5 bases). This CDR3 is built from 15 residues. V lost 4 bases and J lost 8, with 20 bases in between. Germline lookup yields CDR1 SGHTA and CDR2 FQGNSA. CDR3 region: CASSSRRGPGGGYTF. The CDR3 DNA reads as TGTGCCAGCAGCTCGCGTAGAGGTCCGGGGGGAGGCTACACCTTC.

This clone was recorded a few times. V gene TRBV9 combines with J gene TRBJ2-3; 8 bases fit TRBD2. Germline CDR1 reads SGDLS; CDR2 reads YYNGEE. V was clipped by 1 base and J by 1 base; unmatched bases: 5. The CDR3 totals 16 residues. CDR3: CASSVRSGSGTDTQYF. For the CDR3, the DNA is TGTGCCAGCAGCGTAAGGAGCGGGAGTGGCACAGATACGCAGTATTTT.

The CDR3 sequence: CASSDRYTGELFF. DNA for the CDR3: TGTGCCAGTAGTGACAGATACACCGGGGAGCTGTTTTTT. The chain uses TRBV19 and TRBJ2-2, with D possibly being TRBD1 (5 bases). V shed 5 bases and J shed 3 bases, with 7 bases lying between them. Germline CDR1 is LNHDA and CDR2 is SQIVND (reference sequence). The CDR3 runs to 13 residues.

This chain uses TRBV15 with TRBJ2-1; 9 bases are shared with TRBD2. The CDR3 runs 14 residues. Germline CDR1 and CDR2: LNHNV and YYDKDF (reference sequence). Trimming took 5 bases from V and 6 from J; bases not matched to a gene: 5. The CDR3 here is CATSGGLAFNEQFF. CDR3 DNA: TGTGCCACCAGCGGCGGACTAGCGTTCAATGAGCAGTTCTTC.

The DNA of the CDR3 is TGTGCCAGCGGTATGTACCTACAGGGCTATGGCTACACCTTC. Its translation: CASGMYLQGYGYTF. The chain couples TRBV25-1 to TRBJ1-2; D is possibly TRBD1 (6 bases). Trimming shortened V by 8 bases and J by 4 bases, and 17 bases separated the two germline ends. This CDR3 has 14 amino acids. Germline V gives CDR1 MGHDK, CDR2 SYGVNS.

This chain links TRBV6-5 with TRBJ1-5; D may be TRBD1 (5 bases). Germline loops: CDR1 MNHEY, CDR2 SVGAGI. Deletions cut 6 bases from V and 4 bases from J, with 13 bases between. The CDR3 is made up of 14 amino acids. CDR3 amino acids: CASRISRVNQPQHF. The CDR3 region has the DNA TGTGCCAGCAGAATTAGCAGGGTAAATCAGCCCCAGCATTTT.

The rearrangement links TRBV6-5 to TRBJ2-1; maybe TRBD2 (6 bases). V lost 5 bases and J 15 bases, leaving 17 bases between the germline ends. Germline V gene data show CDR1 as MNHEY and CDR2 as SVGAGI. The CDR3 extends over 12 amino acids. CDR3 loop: CASSPHVGTLFF. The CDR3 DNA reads TGTGCCAGCAGTCCCCACGTCGGGACTCTGTTCTTC.

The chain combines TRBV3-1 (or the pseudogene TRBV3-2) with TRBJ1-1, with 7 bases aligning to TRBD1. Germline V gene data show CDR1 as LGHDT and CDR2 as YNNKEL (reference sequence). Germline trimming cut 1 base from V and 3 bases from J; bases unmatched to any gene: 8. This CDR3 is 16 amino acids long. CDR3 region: CASSQVPGGWDTEAFF. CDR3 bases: TGTGCCAGCAGCCAAGTTCCAGGGGGTTGGGACACTGAAGCTTTCTTT.

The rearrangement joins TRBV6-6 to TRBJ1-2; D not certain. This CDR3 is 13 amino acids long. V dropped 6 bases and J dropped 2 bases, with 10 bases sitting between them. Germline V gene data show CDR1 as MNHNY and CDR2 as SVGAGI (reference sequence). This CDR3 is CASREDGNYGYTF. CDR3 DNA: TGTGCCAGCAGAGAGGACGGAAACTATGGCTACACCTTC.

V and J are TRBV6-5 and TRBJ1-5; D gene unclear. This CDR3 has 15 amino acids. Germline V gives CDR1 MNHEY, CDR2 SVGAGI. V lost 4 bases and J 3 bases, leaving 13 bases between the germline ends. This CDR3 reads CASSSGYRANQPQHF. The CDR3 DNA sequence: TGTGCCAGCAGTTCGGGGTACAGAGCCAATCAGCCCCAGCATTTT.

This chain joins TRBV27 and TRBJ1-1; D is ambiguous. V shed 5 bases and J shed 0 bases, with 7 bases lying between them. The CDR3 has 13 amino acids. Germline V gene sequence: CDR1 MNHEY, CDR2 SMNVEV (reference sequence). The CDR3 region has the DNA TGTGCCAGCAGTGATAGGATGAACACTGAAGCTTTCTTT. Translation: CASSDRMNTEAFF.

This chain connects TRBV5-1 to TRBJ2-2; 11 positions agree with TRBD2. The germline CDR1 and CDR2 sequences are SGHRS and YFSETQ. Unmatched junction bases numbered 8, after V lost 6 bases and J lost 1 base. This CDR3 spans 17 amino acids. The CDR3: CASKPQGLAGNTGELFF. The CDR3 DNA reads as TGCGCCAGCAAACCCCAAGGACTAGCGGGGAACACCGGGGAGCTGTTTTTT.

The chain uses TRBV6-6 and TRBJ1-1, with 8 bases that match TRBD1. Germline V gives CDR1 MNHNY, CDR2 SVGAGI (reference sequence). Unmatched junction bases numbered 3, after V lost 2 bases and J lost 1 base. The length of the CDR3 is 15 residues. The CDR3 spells CASSYRDRKNTEAFF. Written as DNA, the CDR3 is TGTGCCAGCAGTTACCGGGACAGGAAGAACACTGAAGCTTTCTTT.